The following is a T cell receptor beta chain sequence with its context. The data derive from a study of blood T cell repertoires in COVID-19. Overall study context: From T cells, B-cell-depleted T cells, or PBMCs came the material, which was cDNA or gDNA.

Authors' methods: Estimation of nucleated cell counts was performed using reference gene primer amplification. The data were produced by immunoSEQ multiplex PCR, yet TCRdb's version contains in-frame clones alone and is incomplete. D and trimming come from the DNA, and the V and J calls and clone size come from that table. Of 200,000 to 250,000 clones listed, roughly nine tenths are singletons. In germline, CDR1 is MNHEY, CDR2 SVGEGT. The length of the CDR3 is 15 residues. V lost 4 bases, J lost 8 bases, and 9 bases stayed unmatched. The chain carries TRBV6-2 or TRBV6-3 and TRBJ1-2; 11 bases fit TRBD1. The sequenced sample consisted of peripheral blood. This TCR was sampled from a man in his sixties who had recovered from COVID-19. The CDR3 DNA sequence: TGTGCCAGCAGTTCCGCCGGACAGGGGGCAGAGGGCTACACCTTC. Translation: CASSSAGQGAEGYTF.